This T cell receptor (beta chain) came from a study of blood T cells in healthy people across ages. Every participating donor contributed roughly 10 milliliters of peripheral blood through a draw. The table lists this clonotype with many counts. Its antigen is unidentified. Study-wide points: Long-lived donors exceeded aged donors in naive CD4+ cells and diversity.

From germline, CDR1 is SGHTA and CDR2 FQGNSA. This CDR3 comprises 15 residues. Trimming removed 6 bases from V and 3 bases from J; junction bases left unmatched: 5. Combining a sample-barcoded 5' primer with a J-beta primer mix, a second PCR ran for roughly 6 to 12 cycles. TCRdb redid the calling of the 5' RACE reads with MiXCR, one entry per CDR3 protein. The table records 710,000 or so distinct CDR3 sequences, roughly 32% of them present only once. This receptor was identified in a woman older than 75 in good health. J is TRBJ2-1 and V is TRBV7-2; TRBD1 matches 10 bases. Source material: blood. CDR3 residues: CASRFGQGGYNEQFF. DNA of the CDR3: TGTGCCAGCAGATTCGGACAGGGGGGCTACAATGAGCAGTTCTTC.